Shown below are 22 T cell receptor beta chains from a single sample sequenced in a study of blood T cell repertoires in COVID-19. This table comes from immunoSEQ multiplex PCR, and its TCRdb copy is limited to in-frame clones, with some not included. Here the sample spans about 310,000 clones, over 75% being singletons. Material for sequencing was peripheral blood. These TCRs come from a man aged 45-65 years with active or convalescent COVID-19.

The chain links TRBV7-2 to TRBJ1-3; D unresolved. In germline, CDR1 is SGHTA, CDR2 FQGNSA. CDR3 size: 15 residues. With 3 bases removed from V and 0 bases from J, the gap between germline ends came to 9 bases. The CDR3 DNA is TGTGCCAGCAGCTTGCAGGCGAACTCTGGAAACACCATATATTTT. Its protein is CASSLQANSGNTIYF. The whole variable domain, filled in from reference TRBV7-2 and TRBJ1-3, reads GAGVSQSPSNKVTEKGKDVELRCDPISGHTALYWYRQSLGQGLEFLIYFQGNSAPDKSGLPSDRFSAERTGGSVSTLTIQRTQQEDSAVYLCASSLQANSGNTIYFGEGSWLTVV.

The CDR3 region is CASSRGLAGLSDNEQFF. In DNA, the CDR3 is TGTGCCAGCAGCCGTGGACTAGCGGGCCTTAGCGACAATGAGCAGTTCTTC. This chain uses TRBV5-5 with TRBJ2-1, with 11 bases that match TRBD2. V shed 4 bases and J 5 bases; nucleotides not matched to a gene: 11. Germline CDR1 reads SGHKS; CDR2 reads YYEKEE (reference sequence). The CDR3 contains 17 residues.

The V gene is TRBV29-1, the J gene TRBJ2-4; TRBD1 might be the D (7 bases). The CDR3 has 14 residues. Germline V gene lookup returns CDR1 SQVTM and CDR2 ANQGSEA. Deletions cut 7 bases from V and 7 bases from J, with 20 bases between. CDR3 nucleotide sequence: TGCAGCGCCAAACCTCCAGGGGGGACGAACATTCAGTACTTC. Residues: CSAKPPGGTNIQYF. The full variable domain, in which reference TRBV29-1 and TRBJ2-4 provide the parts outside the CDR3, is SAVISQKPSRDICQRGTSLTIQCQVDSQVTMMFWYRQQPGQSLTLIATANQGSEATYESGFVIDKFPISRPNLTFSTLTVSNMSPEDSSIYLCSAKPPGGTNIQYFGAGTRLSVL.

The CDR3 bases are TGTGCCAGTAGAAGAATAGACACCAACTGGGGCTACACCTTC. Its protein is CASRRIDTNWGYTF. The V gene is TRBV19, the J gene TRBJ1-2; D is ambiguous. Per germline, CDR1 LNHDA and CDR2 SQIVND (reference sequence). Deletions cut 6 bases from V and 8 bases from J, with 19 bases between. The CDR3 length is 14 residues.

The chain links TRBV7-8 to TRBJ2-4, with TRBD1 identical over 8 bases. V was clipped by 5 bases and J by 8 bases; unmatched bases: 8. This CDR3 is built from 14 residues. Germline-derived CDR1 and CDR2 are SGHVS and FQNEAQ. The CDR3, as DNA: TGTGCCAGCAGCCAGCGGACAGGGCGGGACATTCAGTACTTC. Its protein product is CASSQRTGRDIQYF.

V usage is TRBV7-3 and J usage is TRBJ1-2; the D is unclear. There are 14 residues in the CDR3. Germline V CDR1 and CDR2: SGHTA, FQGTGA. With 1 base removed from V and 7 bases from J, the gap between germline ends came to 13 bases. As DNA, the CDR3 is TGTGCCAGCAGCTTAAGAACGGAGGTTCGTGGCTACACCTTC. This codes for CASSLRTEVRGYTF.

The CDR3 DNA reads TGTGCCAGCAGCTCCCAGCCGACAGGGGGAAATAATTCACCCCTCCACTTT. Its protein product is CASSSQPTGGNNSPLHF. This chain connects TRBV7-6 to TRBJ1-6; TRBD1 agrees at 9 bases. Germline values: CDR1 SGHVS, CDR2 FNYEAQ. The CDR3 runs 17 residues. The trim removed 4 bases at V and 5 bases at J, leaving 9 bases unmatched.

This clone showed up just once. The chain couples TRBV5-1 to TRBJ1-2; TRBD1 aligns across 10 bases. The CDR3 length is 15 residues. The V segment lost 3 bases and the J segment 6 bases; nucleotides outside the gene matches: 8. The V gene's germline CDR1 is SGHRS and CDR2 YFSETQ. The CDR3 loop reads CASSYSGTGVDGYTF. In nucleotides, the CDR3 is TGCGCCAGCAGCTATTCCGGGACAGGGGTAGATGGCTACACCTTC.

The DNA for the CDR3 is TGTGCCAGCAGTGAATCTGGACAGGTTAATGGCTACACCTTC. This sequence encodes CASSESGQVNGYTF. This chain links TRBV6-1 with TRBJ1-2; 7 bases are shared with TRBD1. V shed 2 bases, J shed 6 bases, and the junction held 6 bases outside the gene matches. Germline assignment: CDR1 MNHNS and CDR2 SASEGT. The CDR3 runs 14 residues.

The rearrangement links TRBV3-1 (or the pseudogene TRBV3-2) to TRBJ2-5; 9 nucleotides agree with TRBD2. Germline V gene sequence: CDR1 LGHDT, CDR2 YNNKEL (reference sequence). The CDR3 sequence is 18 residues long. Germline trimming cut 0 bases from V and 4 bases from J; bases unmatched to any gene: 12. This CDR3 is CASSQDLERGAPPETQYF. Written as DNA, the CDR3 is TGTGCCAGCAGCCAAGATTTAGAGCGGGGGGCCCCCCCAGAGACCCAGTACTTC.

The V and J genes are TRBV28 and TRBJ1-2; TRBD1 is a possible D gene (6 bases). The V gene's germline CDR1 is MDHEN and CDR2 SYDVKM. This CDR3 region has 14 residues. The V end lost 5 bases, the J end lost 8 bases, and 18 bases lay between the germline ends. The CDR3, as DNA: TGTGCCAGCAGTGGGGGTGCAGGGGCCCGGGGCTACACCTTC. Translation gives CASSGGAGARGYTF.

The J gene is TRBJ2-5, the V gene TRBV28, with D possibly being TRBD2 (6 bases). V lost 3 bases and J 7 bases, leaving 12 bases between the germline ends. Germline V gene data show CDR1 as MDHEN and CDR2 as SYDVKM. The CDR3 has 13 amino acids. CDR3 protein: CASSFGGKGTQYF. The CDR3, as DNA: TGTGCCAGCAGTTTTGGGGGGAAGGGGACCCAGTACTTC.

The V call is TRBV18, the J call TRBJ2-7, with 8 bases lining up with TRBD2. Germline trimming cut 3 bases from V and 2 bases from J; bases unmatched to any gene: 3. The CDR3 runs to 14 residues. Germline V gene lookup returns CDR1 KGHSH and CDR2 LQKENI. CDR3 amino acids: CASSPSGGAYEQYF. The CDR3, as DNA: TGTGCCAGCTCACCCTCCGGGGGGGCCTACGAGCAGTACTTC.

This chain uses TRBV5-8 with TRBJ1-1, with unresolved D. CDR1 SGHTS and CDR2 YDEGEE come from the germline V gene. Between the trimmed V and J ends, which lost 0 bases and 4 bases, there was a span of 4 bases. CDR3 size: 12 residues. CDR3 DNA sequence: TGTGCCAGCAGCTTGGTGAGCACTGAAGCTTTCTTT. Its protein is CASSLVSTEAFF.

This clone was observed once. This chain joins TRBV12-3 or TRBV12-4 and TRBJ1-2; 9 positions match TRBD1. J lost 9 bases, V lost 5 bases, and 4 bases had no gene match. The CDR3 is 12 amino acids. The CDR3 is CASSPGQGRYTF. CDR3 nucleotides: TGTGCCAGCAGTCCTGGACAGGGGCGCTACACCTTC.

The CDR3 nucleotides are TGTGCCACCAGCACCTCCGGGACAGGGTATGGCTACACCTTC. Amino acids: CATSTSGTGYGYTF. V gene TRBV15 combines with J gene TRBJ1-2; TRBD1 aligns across 9 bases. The ends lost 4 bases at V and 5 bases at J; junction bases unmatched: 5. The germline V gene encodes CDR1 LNHNV and CDR2 YYDKDF (reference sequence). The CDR3 loop spans 14 amino acids.

This clone was observed a single time. The V gene is TRBV6-5, the J gene TRBJ1-5; TRBD1 aligns across 7 bases. Per the germline V gene, CDR1 is MNHEY and CDR2 is SVGAGI. This CDR3 has 13 residues. V lost 6 bases, J lost 5 bases, and 4 bases stayed unmatched. In DNA, the CDR3 is TGTGCCAGCAGGAGGGGGACAGATCAGCCCCAGCATTTT. It yields the protein CASRRGTDQPQHF.

The sample holds one count of this clone. V gene TRBV6-5 combines with J gene TRBJ2-3; 9 positions agree with TRBD1. This CDR3 comprises 15 residues. Unmatched junction bases numbered 8, after V lost 6 bases and J lost 4 bases. In germline, CDR1 is MNHEY, CDR2 SVGAGI. CDR3 amino acids: CASRTTGGSADTQYF. The CDR3 nucleotides are TGTGCCAGCAGGACGACAGGGGGTAGTGCAGATACGCAGTATTTT.

The V and J genes are TRBV27 and TRBJ2-7, with 8 bases identical to TRBD1. This CDR3 is 15 amino acids long. Germline lookup yields CDR1 MNHEY and CDR2 SMNVEV (reference sequence). The J segment lost 2 bases and the V segment lost 3 bases, leaving 6 bases of the junction unmatched. CDR3 coding DNA: TGTGCCAGCAGTTTTGGACAGGGAGCCGCCTACGAGCAGTACTTC. It encodes CASSFGQGAAYEQYF.

This clone was seen just once. This chain uses TRBV5-4 with TRBJ2-5, with 8 bases identical to TRBD1. Germline trimming cut 3 bases from V and 1 base from J; bases unmatched to any gene: 5. The CDR3 has 15 amino acids. Germline V gives CDR1 SGHNT, CDR2 YYREEE (reference sequence). CDR3 nucleotide sequence: TGTGCCAGCAGCTCTCCGGGACAGGCCCAAGAGACCCAGTACTTC. Protein: CASSSPGQAQETQYF.

This clone has only one observation. This chain joins TRBV7-3 and TRBJ1-1; a weak D match, TRBD1 (5 bases). CDR3 length: 14 residues. Between the trimmed V and J ends, which lost 5 bases and 5 bases, there was a span of 15 bases. The germline V gene has CDR1 SGHTA and CDR2 FQGTGA. The CDR3 spells CASSPQGGGTEAFF. The CDR3 DNA reads TGTGCCAGCAGCCCCCAGGGAGGTGGGACTGAAGCTTTCTTT.

This clone is a singleton in its sample. The V gene is TRBV6-5, the J gene TRBJ1-2; weak D call: TRBD1 (6 bases). The V end was cut by 7 bases, the J end by 7 bases, with 19 bases between. Germline values: CDR1 MNHEY, CDR2 SVGAGI. This CDR3 is 14 amino acids long. For the CDR3, the DNA is TGTGCCAGCATAAGACAACAGGGAGAGGCTGGCTACACCTTC. Protein sequence: CASIRQQGEAGYTF.